This T cell receptor beta chain was captured by sequencing in a study of blood T cell repertoires in COVID-19. Study background: Specimens from acute and convalescent COVID-19 originated in the United States, Italy and Spain. The cDNA or gDNA used as material had been derived from T cells, B-cell-depleted T cells, or PBMCs.

In the original workflow: Amplification of reference gene primers provided the estimated nucleated cell counts. The data were produced by immunoSEQ multiplex PCR, yet TCRdb's version contains in-frame clones alone and is incomplete. From that table come the V and J calls and clone size; the DNA was used to work out D and trimming. This sample has tens of thousands of clones, with about 85% found just once. V gave up 2 bases and J gave up 5 bases, with 19 bases separating them. Germline V gene sequence: CDR1 LNHDA, CDR2 SQIVND (reference sequence). CDR3 length equals 17 residues. The chain carries TRBV19 and TRBJ1-5; tentatively, D is TRBD1 (5 bases). Specimen: peripheral blood. The sequence was obtained from a human donor in a cohort sampled during active COVID-19. The CDR3 region is CASSIWTMDRGYQPQHF. The CDR3 DNA is TGTGCCAGTAGTATATGGACAATGGACCGCGGATATCAGCCCCAGCATTTT. The full variable domain, in which reference TRBV19 and TRBJ1-5 provide the parts outside the CDR3, is DGGITQSPKYLFRKEGQNVTLSCEQNLNHDAMYWYRQDPGQGLRLIYYSQIVNDFQKGDIAEGYSVSREKKESFPLTVTSAQKNPTAFYLCASSIWTMDRGYQPQHFGDGTRLSIL.